This record covers a single T cell receptor (beta chain). Seattle patient enrollment occurred during active infection, with longitudinal follow-up thereafter. The data were obtained in a study of blood T cell repertoires in COVID-19. Across the study: Donors in the United States, Italy and Spain gave samples during acute or convalescent COVID-19.

Data came from immunoSEQ multiplex PCR; TCRdb stores just in-frame clones and leaves some out. The sample has roughly 200,000 clones; approximately 80% are singletons. The CDR3 totals 16 residues. Trimming cost V 3 bases and J 4 bases, with 13 bases left between them. Germline V gene sequence: CDR1 SGHVS, CDR2 FNYEAQ. The origin of this receptor is a woman at least 80 years old with COVID-19, enrolled during active disease. The specimen was peripheral blood. This sequence joins TRBV7-6 and TRBJ2-6; tentatively, D is TRBD1 (6 bases). The DNA for the CDR3 is TGTGCCAGCAGCTTGGCAGGGGCTTCGGGGGCCAACGTCCTGACTTTC. It is translated as CASSLAGASGANVLTF. Variable domain in full (rest from reference TRBV7-6 and TRBJ2-6): GAGVSQSPRYKVTKRGQDVALRCDPISGHVSLYWYRQALGQGPEFLTYFNYEAQQDKSGLPNDRFSAERPEGSISTLTIQRTEQRDSAMYRCASSLAGASGANVLTFGAGSRLTVL.